This T cell receptor beta chain was sequenced in a study of CD8 T cells in Susac syndrome (dated by TCRdb to between 2017 and 2020). Regarding the study in general: Of the Susac syndrome patients who were sequenced, 5 or 6 had clinically active disease and roughly 8 were in clinical remission. The clonality of the CD8+ T cell repertoire was compared across 11 to 12 healthy donors, about 14 Susac syndrome patients and 15 multiple sclerosis patients. At blood withdrawal, Susac syndrome patients were therapy-naive, treated with corticosteroids (with IVIg additionally given to some), or treated with IVIg alone. The study used repertoire sequencing to test whether antigen drove CD8+ T cell activation and differentiation in Susac syndrome.

The V and J ends are trimmed by 2 bases and 4 bases, leaving 10 bases between them. Spanning cysteine to phenylalanine, the CDR3 consists of 13 amino acids. CDR3 DNA only is kept here, 39 bases in frame from base 1. The germline V gene provides CDR1 SQVTM and CDR2 ANQGSEA. Peripheral blood CD8+ and CD4+ T cells from healthy donors, Susac syndrome patients and multiple sclerosis patients were profiled using high-throughput TCR beta sequencing. The Susac syndrome patients fulfilled recently defined diagnostic criteria for definite or probable disease. CD8+ TEMRA cells were enriched by FACS, while bulk CD8+ and CD4+ T cells were purified by magnetic negative isolation. Blood was drawn into EDTA tubes, processed within 24 hours, and PBMCs were isolated by density gradient centrifugation. PBMCs intended for TCR sequencing were frozen in liquid nitrogen and were later thawed in a 37 degrees C water bath. The sorted or isolated CD4+, CD8+ and CD8+ TEMRA cells had a purity of 90% or higher.

The paper as a whole reports these results and caveats: Clonal expansion was observed in Susac syndrome CD8+ repertoires, with the highest expansion in CD8+ TEMRA cells and greater expansion in clinically active than in remitting patients. The number of individuals in the TCR sequencing and HLA analysis was acknowledged as relatively small. Looking at Susac-specific public clones, the researchers identified 15 to 20 in the total CD8+ repertoire and roughly 5 in the CD8+ TEMRA repertoire.

Comments on this clonotype: The target of this receptor is not known. Within one base of it there is no much larger clone, and no base qualities were kept.

RNA was extracted with the RNeasy kit and roughly 0.45 to 1 ug was reverse transcribed using random hexamers. The immunoSEQ multiplex PCR assay, covering 54 Vbeta and 13 Jbeta segments, was used to amplify TCR beta CDR3 regions. Bias from PCR amplification was corrected by using a synthetic template baseline for primer optimization and for computational correction. The authors processed their data as follows. Reads were annotated to V, D and J genes according to IMGT and were analyzed with immunoSEQ Analyzer, with only productive sequences retained. Clonality was calculated as one minus the Shannon entropy normalized by log2 of the number of productive unique sequences. Public and private clones were assessed among the 100 most prevalent clones of each patient and control. Clones were defined as Susac-specific if absent from the healthy and MS cohorts, from 1052 published viral clones and from other ImmuneACCESS disease sequences. TCRdb cleaned the public reads at Q25 with fastp, built clones with MiXCR and kept in-frame beta chains. A single entry per CDR3 protein holds the most common genes and DNA from its merged rows. In this record, the V and J calls reflect TCRdb's handling and not the investigators' own analysis. This sample comprises 75,000 to 95,000 distinct CDR3 sequences, approximately 93% of them detected only once. The ten top clones hold about 0.41% of the sample.

This TCR was sampled from a human donor with Susac syndrome. This receptor chain uses TRBV29-1 and TRBJ2-3; matching of 6 bases hints at TRBD1 as the D gene. Source material: CD8+ T cells from PBMCs. DNA sequence: TGCAGCGTTGAACCCGACAGGTCAGATACGCAGTATTTT. This encodes CSVEPDRSDTQYF.